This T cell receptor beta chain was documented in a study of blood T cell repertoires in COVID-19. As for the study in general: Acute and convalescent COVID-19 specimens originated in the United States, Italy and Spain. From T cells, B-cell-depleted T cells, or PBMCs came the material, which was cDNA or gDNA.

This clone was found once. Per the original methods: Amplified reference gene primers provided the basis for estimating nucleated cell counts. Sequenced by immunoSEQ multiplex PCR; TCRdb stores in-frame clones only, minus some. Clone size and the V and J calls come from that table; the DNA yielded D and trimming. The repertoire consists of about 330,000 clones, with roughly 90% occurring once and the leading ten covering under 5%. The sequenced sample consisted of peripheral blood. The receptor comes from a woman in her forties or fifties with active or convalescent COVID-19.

The CDR3 bases are TGTGCCAGTAGTAGAGATCCGAGGGGGAGGGTGATCACAGATACGCAGTATTTT. Translating it yields CASSRDPRGRVITDTQYF. V is TRBV19 and J is TRBJ2-3; a possible D gene is TRBD2 (7 bases). Germline loops: CDR1 LNHDA, CDR2 SQIVND (reference sequence). The CDR3 extends over 18 amino acids. V gave up 4 bases and J gave up 2 bases, with 22 bases separating them. The whole variable domain, filled in from reference TRBV19 and TRBJ2-3, reads DGGITQSPKYLFRKEGQNVTLSCEQNLNHDAMYWYRQDPGQGLRLIYYSQIVNDFQKGDIAEGYSVSREKKESFPLTVTSAQKNPTAFYLCASSRDPRGRVITDTQYFGPGTRLTVL.